Listed below are T cell receptor beta chains from one sample, sequenced in a study of T cell responses to AZD1222 COVID-19 vaccine. Assay: immunoSEQ multiplex PCR; the TCRdb copy retains only in-frame clones and omits some. The sample shows 130,000 to 150,000 clones, just over 90% of them seen only once. The source was peripheral blood, collected on day 0 of AZD1222 vaccination. The receptors derive from an adult in good health. Both conserved end residues are part of each CDR3. D genes are given only for firm matches. For some rows the clone size is stated as once, few or many, or as a class when expanded; others skip it.

>TRBJ1-4|once|TRBV5-1|NA
TGCGCCAGCAGCTCGTACCAAGCAGGGACGGCTAATGAAAAACTGTTTTTT
CASSSYQAGTANEKLFF
>TRBJ2-3|NA|TRBV7-2|NA
TGTGCCAGCAGCTTCGATACGCAGTATTTT
CASSFDTQYF
>TRBJ1-1|NA|TRBV7-2|NA
TGTGCCAGCAGCTTAGCGTGGGCTGAAGCTTTCTTT
CASSLAWAEAFF
>TRBJ1-2|few|TRBV27|NA
TGTGCCAGCAGTTTCCGACTGAACTATGGCTACACCTTC
CASSFRLNYGYTF
>TRBJ1-4|NA|TRBV30|NA
TGTGCCTGTCTCAGGGATGAAAAACTGTTTTTT
CACLRDEKLFF
>TRBJ1-5|NA|TRBV19|NA
TGTGCCAGTAGCTCGGTTAGTGGGGCCAATCAGCCCCAGCATTTT
CASSSVSGANQPQHF
>TRBJ2-1|NA|TRBV9|NA
TGTGCCAGCAGCGTAATGCGGAGCTCCTACAATGAGCAGTTCTTC
CASSVMRSSYNEQFF
>TRBJ2-3|NA|TRBV7-2|TRBD1
TGTGCCAGCAGCTTACGGGACAGGCTCACAGATACGCAGTATTTT
CASSLRDRLTDTQYF
>TRBJ2-1|few|TRBV11-1|NA
TGTGCCAGCAGCTCCCGGGTAGCGGCCTCCTACAATGAGCAGTTCTTC
CASSSRVAASYNEQFF
>TRBJ1-2|NA|TRBV6-5|TRBD1
TGTGCCAGCAGTAGAACAGGGGGACATGGCTACACCTTC
CASSRTGGHGYTF
>TRBJ2-1|NA|TRBV6-4|TRBD2
TGTGCCAGCAGTGACTCGCTTAGCGGGGGGCACAATGAGCAGTTCTTC
CASSDSLSGGHNEQFF
>TRBJ1-3|NA|TRBV30|TRBD1
TGTGCCTGGAACCTCGGGGGACAGCCTGGAAACACCATATATTTT
CAWNLGGQPGNTIYF
>TRBJ1-5|NA|TRBV18|TRBD1
TGTGCCAGCTCGCCCAACAGGGGTAATCAGCCCCAGCATTTT
CASSPNRGNQPQHF
>TRBJ2-7|NA|TRBV30|NA
TGTGCCTGGAATCAGGGCGCCGAGCTCTACGAGCAGTACTTC
CAWNQGAELYEQYF
>TRBJ2-1|NA|TRBV7-3|NA
TGTGCCAGCAGCTTACTAGGCGGACCCTACAATGAGCAGTTCTTC
CASSLLGGPYNEQFF
>TRBJ2-5|NA|TRBV5-6|NA
TGTGCCAGCAGCTTGCGACTTCTGGCTCAAGAGACCCAGTACTTC
CASSLRLLAQETQYF
>TRBJ2-3|NA|TRBV19|NA
TGTGCCAGTAGGAAGGGGTGGGACGGGTACACAGATACGCAGTATTTT
CASRKGWDGYTDTQYF
>TRBJ1-1|NA|TRBV14|NA
TGTGCCAGCAGTCGAACGACTGAAGCTTTCTTT
CASSRTTEAFF
>TRBJ1-5|NA|TRBV19|NA
TGTGCCAGTAGTATGGGTGGGGCCAATCAGCCCCAGCATTTT
CASSMGGANQPQHF
>TRBJ2-3|NA|TRBV7-9|TRBD1
TGTGCCAGCAGCTTATCGGGGACAGTTAGCACAGATACGCAGTATTTT
CASSLSGTVSTDTQYF
>TRBJ2-4|NA|TRBV21-1|NA
TGTGCCAGCAGCATTCGACTAGTCGGGACGAACATTCAGTACTTC
CASSIRLVGTNIQYF
>TRBJ1-5|NA|TRBV6-5|TRBD1
TGTGCCAGCAGCCGCGGGACAGAACAAACTCAGCCCCAGCATTTT
CASSRGTEQTQPQHF
>TRBJ1-1|NA|TRBV5-1|NA
TGCGCCAGCAGCGTGGGTTGGGGGGAGAACACTGAAGCTTTCTTT
CASSVGWGENTEAFF
>TRBJ1-1|NA|TRBV6-2/TRBV6-3|NA
TGTGCCAGCAGCTTTGGACCATTGAACACTGAAGCTTTCTTT
CASSFGPLNTEAFF
>TRBJ2-3|NA|TRBV2|NA
TGTGCCAGCAGTGAAAACGAGGGGGATACGCAGTATTTT
CASSENEGDTQYF
>TRBJ1-2|NA|TRBV25-1|NA
TGTGCCAGCAGTGGCCGGGACGGACGATCCTATGGCTACACCTTC
CASSGRDGRSYGYTF
>TRBJ1-6|NA|TRBV5-6|NA
TGTGCCAGCAGCTTAAGGGGTTCGGGCAATTCACCCCTCCACTTT
CASSLRGSGNSPLHF
>TRBJ2-3|NA|TRBV19|NA
TGTGCCAGTAGTACCAGAATCACAGATACGCAGTATTTT
CASSTRITDTQYF
>TRBJ1-1|NA|TRBV3-1/TRBV3-2|NA
TGTGCCAGCAGCCAAGAGGGGGGGGGAACTGAAGCTTTCTTT
CASSQEGGGTEAFF
>TRBJ1-2|NA|TRBV7-9|TRBD1
TGTGCCAGCACTATAGGACAGGGATTACGAACTTATGGCTACACCTTC
CASTIGQGLRTYGYTF
>TRBJ1-6|NA|TRBV2|NA
TGTGCCAGCAGTGAGGGGGTTGACAGTAGCACCTCGTCACCCCTCCACTTT
CASSEGVDSSTSSPLHF
>TRBJ1-2|NA|TRBV18|TRBD1
TGTGCCAGCTCACTGAAGACAGGGGACTATGGCTACACCTTC
CASSLKTGDYGYTF
>TRBJ2-5|NA|TRBV28|NA
TGTGCCAGCAGTTTAAACAGGGAAGAGACCCAGTACTTC
CASSLNREETQYF
>TRBJ2-7|NA|TRBV15|TRBD1
TGTGCCACCAGCAGAGAAGGAGGGACAGGGGGCCTCGAGCAGTACTTC
CATSREGGTGGLEQYF
>TRBJ2-7|NA|TRBV4-1|NA
TGCGCCAGCAGCCAAGTTACGGGGCAGACCTACGAGCAGTACTTC
CASSQVTGQTYEQYF
>TRBJ1-2|NA|TRBV6-1|NA
TGTGCCAGCAGTGAAGTATGGCTTGGGGATGGCTACACCTTC
CASSEVWLGDGYTF